What follows is one T cell receptor beta chain and its context. The CDR3 is 16 amino acids. Per germline, CDR1 SGHTA and CDR2 FQGTGA. The V segment lost 1 base and the J segment 1 base; nucleotides outside the gene matches: 6. This sample stems from a study of blood T cell repertoires in COVID-19. Produced via immunoSEQ multiplex PCR; TCRdb's table is partial and in-frame only. The sample carries about 520,000 clones, approximately 85% recorded once. The rearrangement joins TRBV7-3 to TRBJ2-5; 7 bases map to TRBD2. Sequenced sample: peripheral blood. This clonotype originated in a human donor in a cohort sampled during active COVID-19. As DNA, the CDR3 is TGTGCCAGCAGCTTAAACGGGGGGACCTCCCAAGAGACCCAGTACTTC. It yields the protein CASSLNGGTSQETQYF.